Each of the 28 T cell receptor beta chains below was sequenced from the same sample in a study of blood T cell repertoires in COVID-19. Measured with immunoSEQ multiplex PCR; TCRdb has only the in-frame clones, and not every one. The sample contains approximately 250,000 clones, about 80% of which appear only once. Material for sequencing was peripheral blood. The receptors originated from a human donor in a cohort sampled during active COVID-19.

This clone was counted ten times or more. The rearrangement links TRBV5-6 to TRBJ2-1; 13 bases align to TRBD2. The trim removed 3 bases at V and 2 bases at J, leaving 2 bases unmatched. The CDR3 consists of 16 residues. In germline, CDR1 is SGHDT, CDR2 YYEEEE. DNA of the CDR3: TGTGCCAGCAGCTATGGACTAGCGGGAGCCTACAATGAGCAGTTCTTC. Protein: CASSYGLAGAYNEQFF.

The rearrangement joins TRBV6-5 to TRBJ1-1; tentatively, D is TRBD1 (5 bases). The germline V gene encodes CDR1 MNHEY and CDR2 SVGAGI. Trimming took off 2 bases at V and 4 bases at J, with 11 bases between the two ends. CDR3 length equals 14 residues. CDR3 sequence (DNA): TGTGCCAGCAGTTACCGGGCGCAGGGCACTGAAGCTTTCTTT. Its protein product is CASSYRAQGTEAFF.

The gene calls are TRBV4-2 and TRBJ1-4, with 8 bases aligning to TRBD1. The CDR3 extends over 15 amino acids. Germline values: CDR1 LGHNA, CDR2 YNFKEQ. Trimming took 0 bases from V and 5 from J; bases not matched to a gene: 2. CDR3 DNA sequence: TGTGCCAGCAGCCAAGAGGACAGGGTGAATGAAAAACTGTTTTTT. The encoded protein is CASSQEDRVNEKLFF.

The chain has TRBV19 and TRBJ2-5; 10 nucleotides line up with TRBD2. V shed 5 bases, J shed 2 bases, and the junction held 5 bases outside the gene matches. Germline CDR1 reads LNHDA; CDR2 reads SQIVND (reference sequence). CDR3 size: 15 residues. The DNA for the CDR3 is TGTGCCAGTAGTGCGGGGACTAGCGTTCAAGAGACCCAGTACTTC. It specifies CASSAGTSVQETQYF.

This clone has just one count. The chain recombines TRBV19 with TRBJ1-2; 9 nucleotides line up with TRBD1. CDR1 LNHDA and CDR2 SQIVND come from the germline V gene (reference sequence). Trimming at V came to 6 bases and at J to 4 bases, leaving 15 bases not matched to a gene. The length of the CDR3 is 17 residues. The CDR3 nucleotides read TGTGCCAGTAGCCCGGGACAGGGAAAGGCTGCGGGCTATGGCTACACCTTC. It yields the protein CASSPGQGKAAGYGYTF.

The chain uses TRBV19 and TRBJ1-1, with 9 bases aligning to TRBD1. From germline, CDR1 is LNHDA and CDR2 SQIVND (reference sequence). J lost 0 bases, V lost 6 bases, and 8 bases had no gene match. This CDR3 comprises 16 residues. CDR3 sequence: CASSRFGTGLNTEAFF. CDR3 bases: TGTGCCAGTAGCCGGTTTGGGACAGGGCTGAACACTGAAGCTTTCTTT.

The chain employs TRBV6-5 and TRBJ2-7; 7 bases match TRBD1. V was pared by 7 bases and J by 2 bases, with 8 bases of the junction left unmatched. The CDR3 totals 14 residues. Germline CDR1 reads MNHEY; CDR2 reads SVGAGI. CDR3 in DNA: TGTGCCAGCACCCTCACAGGGGTGGCCTACGAGCAGTACTTC. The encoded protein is CASTLTGVAYEQYF.

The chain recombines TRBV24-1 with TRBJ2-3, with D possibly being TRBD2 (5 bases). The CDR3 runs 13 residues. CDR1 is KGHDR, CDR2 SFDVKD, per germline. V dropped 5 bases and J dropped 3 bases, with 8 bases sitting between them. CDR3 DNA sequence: TGTGCCACCAGTGTCGGGGTGACAGATACGCAGTATTTT. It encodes CATSVGVTDTQYF.

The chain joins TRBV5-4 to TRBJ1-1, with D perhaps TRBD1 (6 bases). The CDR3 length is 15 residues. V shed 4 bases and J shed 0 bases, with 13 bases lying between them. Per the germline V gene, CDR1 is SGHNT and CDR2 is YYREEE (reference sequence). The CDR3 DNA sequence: TGTGCCAGCAGCCGTACAAGGGGGATGAACACTGAAGCTTTCTTT. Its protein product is CASSRTRGMNTEAFF. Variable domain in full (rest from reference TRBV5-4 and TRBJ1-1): ETGVTQSPTHLIKTRGQQVTLRCSSQSGHNTVSWYQQALGQGPQFIFQYYREEENGRGNFPPRFSGLQFPNYSSELNVNALELDDSALYLCASSRTRGMNTEAFFGQGTRLTVV.

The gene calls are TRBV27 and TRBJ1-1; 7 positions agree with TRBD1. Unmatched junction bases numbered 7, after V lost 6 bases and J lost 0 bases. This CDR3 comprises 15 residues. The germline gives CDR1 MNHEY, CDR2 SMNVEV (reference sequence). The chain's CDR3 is CASRRTGTMNTEAFF. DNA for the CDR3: TGTGCCAGCAGACGGACAGGAACAATGAACACTGAAGCTTTCTTT.

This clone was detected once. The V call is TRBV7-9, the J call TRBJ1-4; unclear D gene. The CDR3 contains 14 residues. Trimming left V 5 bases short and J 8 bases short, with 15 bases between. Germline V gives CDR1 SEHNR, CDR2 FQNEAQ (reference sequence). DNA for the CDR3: TGTGCCAGCAGCCCATTGCGGAATGGGGAAAAACTGTTTTTT. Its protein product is CASSPLRNGEKLFF. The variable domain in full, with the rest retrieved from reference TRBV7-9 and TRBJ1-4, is DTGVSQNPRHKITKRGQNVTFRCDPISEHNRLYWYRQTLGQGPEFLTYFQNEAQLEKSRLLSDRFSAERPKGSFSTLEIQRTEQGDSAMYLCASSPLRNGEKLFFGSGTQLSVL.

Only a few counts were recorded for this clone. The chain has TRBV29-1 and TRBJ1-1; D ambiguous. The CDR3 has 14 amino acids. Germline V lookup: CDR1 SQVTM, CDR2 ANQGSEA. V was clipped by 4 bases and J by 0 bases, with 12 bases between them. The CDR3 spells CSVVHPSVNTEAFF. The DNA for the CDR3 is TGCAGCGTTGTCCATCCGTCAGTGAACACTGAAGCTTTCTTT. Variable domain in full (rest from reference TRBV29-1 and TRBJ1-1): SAVISQKPSRDICQRGTSLTIQCQVDSQVTMMFWYRQQPGQSLTLIATANQGSEATYESGFVIDKFPISRPNLTFSTLTVSNMSPEDSSIYLCSVVHPSVNTEAFFGQGTRLTVV.

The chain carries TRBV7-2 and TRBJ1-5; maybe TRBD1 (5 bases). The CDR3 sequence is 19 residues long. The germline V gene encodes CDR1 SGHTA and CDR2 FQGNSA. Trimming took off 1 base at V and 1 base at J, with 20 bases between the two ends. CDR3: CASSLDTLAGQPSNQPQHF. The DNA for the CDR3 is TGTGCCAGCAGCTTAGATACACTTGCGGGGCAACCGAGCAATCAGCCCCAGCATTTT.

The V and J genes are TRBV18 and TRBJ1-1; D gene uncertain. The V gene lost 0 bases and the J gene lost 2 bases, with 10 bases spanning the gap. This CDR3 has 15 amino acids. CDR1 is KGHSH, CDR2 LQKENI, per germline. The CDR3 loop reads CASSPPLSGNTEAFF. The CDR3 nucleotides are TGTGCCAGCTCACCACCGCTCTCGGGAAACACTGAAGCTTTCTTT.

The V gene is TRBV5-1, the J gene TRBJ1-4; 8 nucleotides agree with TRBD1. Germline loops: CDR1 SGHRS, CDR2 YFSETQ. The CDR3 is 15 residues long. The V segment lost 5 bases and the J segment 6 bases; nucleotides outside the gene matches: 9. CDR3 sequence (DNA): TGCGCCAGCAGTTACTCAGGGGGCGGAGATGAAAAACTGTTTTTT. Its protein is CASSYSGGGDEKLFF. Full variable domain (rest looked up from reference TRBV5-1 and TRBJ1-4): KAGVTQTPRYLIKTRGQQVTLSCSPISGHRSVSWYQQTPGQGLQFLFEYFSETQRNKGNFPGRFSGRQFSNSRSEMNVSTLELGDSALYLCASSYSGGGDEKLFFGSGTQLSVL.

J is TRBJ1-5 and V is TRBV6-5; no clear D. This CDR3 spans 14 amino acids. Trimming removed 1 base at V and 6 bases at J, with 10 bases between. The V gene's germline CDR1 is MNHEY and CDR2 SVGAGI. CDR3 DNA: TGTGCCAGCAGTTACTACGGGTACGGTCAGCCCCAGCATTTT. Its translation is CASSYYGYGQPQHF.

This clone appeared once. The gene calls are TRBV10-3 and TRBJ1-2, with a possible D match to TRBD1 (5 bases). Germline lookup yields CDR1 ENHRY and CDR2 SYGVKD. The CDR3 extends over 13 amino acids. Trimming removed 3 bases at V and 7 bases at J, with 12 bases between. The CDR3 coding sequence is TGTGCCATCAGTGAAACGACAGTCGTTGGCTACACCTTC. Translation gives CAISETTVVGYTF.

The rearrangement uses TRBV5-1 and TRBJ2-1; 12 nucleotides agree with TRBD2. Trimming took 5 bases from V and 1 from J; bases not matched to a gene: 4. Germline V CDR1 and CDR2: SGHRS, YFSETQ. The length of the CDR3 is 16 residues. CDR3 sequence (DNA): TGCGCCAGCAGTTCTAGCGGGGGGGTGTCCTACAATGAGCAGTTCTTC. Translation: CASSSSGGVSYNEQFF. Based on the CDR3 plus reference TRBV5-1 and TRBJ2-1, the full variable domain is KAGVTQTPRYLIKTRGQQVTLSCSPISGHRSVSWYQQTPGQGLQFLFEYFSETQRNKGNFPGRFSGRQFSNSRSEMNVSTLELGDSALYLCASSSSGGVSYNEQFFGPGTRLTVL.

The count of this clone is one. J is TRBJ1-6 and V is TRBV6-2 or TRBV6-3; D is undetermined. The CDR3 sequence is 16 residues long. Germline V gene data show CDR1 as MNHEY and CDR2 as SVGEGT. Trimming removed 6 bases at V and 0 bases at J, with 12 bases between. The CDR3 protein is CASSPTVSSYNSPLHF. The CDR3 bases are TGTGCCAGCAGCCCTACGGTTAGCTCCTATAATTCACCCCTCCACTTT.

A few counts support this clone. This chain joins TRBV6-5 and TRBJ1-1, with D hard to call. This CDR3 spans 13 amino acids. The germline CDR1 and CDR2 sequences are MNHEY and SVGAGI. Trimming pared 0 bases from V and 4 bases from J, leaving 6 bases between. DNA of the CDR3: TGTGCCAGCAGTTACTCAGCCGGCACTGAAGCTTTCTTT. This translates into CASSYSAGTEAFF.

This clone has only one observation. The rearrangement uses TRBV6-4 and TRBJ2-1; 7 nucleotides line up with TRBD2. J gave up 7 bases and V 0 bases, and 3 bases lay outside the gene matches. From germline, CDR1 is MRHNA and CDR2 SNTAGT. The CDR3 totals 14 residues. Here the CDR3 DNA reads TGTGCCAGCAGTGACTCGCGGGGGATAAATGAGCAGTTCTTC. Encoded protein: CASSDSRGINEQFF.

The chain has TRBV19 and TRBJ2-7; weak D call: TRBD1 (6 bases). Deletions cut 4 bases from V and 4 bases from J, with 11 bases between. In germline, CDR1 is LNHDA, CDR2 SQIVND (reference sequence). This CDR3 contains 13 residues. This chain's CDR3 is CASSKQGPYEQYF. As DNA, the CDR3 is TGTGCCAGTAGTAAACAGGGACCTTACGAGCAGTACTTC.

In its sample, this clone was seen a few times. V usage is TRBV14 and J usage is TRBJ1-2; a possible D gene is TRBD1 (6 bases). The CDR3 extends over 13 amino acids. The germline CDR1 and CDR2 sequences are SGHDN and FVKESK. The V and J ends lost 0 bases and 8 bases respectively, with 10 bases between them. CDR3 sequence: CASSQDTRGGYTF. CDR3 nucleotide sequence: TGTGCCAGCAGCCAAGATACCAGGGGAGGCTACACCTTC. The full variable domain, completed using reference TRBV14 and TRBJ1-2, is EAGVTQFPSHSVIEKGQTVTLRCDPISGHDNLYWYRRVMGKEIKFLLHFVKESKQDESGMPNNRFLAERTGGTYSTLKVQPAELEDSGVYFCASSQDTRGGYTFGSGTRLTVV.

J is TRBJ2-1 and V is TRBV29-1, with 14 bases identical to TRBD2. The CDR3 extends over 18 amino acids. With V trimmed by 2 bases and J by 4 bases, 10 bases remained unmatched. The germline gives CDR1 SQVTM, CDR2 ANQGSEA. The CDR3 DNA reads TGCAGCGTTGAACCCGGGACTAGCGGGAGTCGGGGGTACAATGAGCAGTTCTTC. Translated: CSVEPGTSGSRGYNEQFF.

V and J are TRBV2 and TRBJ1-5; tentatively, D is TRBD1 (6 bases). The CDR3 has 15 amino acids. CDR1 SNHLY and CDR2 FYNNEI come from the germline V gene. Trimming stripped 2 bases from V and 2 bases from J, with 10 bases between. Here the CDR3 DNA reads TGTGCCAGCAGTGAAAGGGGGGGAGGCAATCAGCCCCAGCATTTT. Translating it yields CASSERGGGNQPQHF.

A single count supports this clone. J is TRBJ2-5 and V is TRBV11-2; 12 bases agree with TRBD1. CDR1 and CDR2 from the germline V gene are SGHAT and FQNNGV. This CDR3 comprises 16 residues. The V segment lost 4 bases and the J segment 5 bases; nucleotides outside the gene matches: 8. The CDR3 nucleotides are TGTGCCAGCAGCTCGGGACAGGGGGCCCCGGCTGAGACCCAGTACTTC. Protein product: CASSSGQGAPAETQYF.

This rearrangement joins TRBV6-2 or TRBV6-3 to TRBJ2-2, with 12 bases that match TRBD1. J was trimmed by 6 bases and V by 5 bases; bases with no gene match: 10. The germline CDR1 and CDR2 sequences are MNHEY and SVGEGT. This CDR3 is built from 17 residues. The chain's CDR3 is CASSQGPGQGAPGELFF. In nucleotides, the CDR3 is TGTGCCAGCAGTCAGGGTCCGGGACAGGGGGCGCCCGGGGAGCTGTTTTTT.

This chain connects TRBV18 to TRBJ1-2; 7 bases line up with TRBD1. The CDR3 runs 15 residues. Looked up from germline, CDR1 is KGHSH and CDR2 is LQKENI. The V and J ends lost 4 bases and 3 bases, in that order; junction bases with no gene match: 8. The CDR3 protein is CASSHFDRVDYGYTF. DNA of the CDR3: TGTGCCAGCTCACATTTTGACAGGGTGGACTATGGCTACACCTTC.